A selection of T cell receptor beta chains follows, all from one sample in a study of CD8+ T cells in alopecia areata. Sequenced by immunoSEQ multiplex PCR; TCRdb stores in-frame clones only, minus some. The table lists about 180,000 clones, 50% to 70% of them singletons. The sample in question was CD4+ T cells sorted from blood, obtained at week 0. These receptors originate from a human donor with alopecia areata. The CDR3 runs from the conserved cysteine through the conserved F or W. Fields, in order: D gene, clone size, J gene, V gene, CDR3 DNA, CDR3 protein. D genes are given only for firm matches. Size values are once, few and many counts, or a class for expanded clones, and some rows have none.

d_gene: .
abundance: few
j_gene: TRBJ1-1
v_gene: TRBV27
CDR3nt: TGTGCCAGCAGGAGGGTGGGGCCGAACACTGAAGCTTTCTTT
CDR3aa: CASRRVGPNTEAFF

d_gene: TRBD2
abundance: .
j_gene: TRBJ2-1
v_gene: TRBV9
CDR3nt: TGTGCCAGCAGCCCCCCGGGACTAGCGGACAATGAGCAGTTCTTC
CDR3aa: CASSPPGLADNEQFF

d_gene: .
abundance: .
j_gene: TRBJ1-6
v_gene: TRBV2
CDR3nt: TGTGCCAGCAACAAGGACAGTATTTCACCCCTCCACTTT
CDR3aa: CASNKDSISPLHF

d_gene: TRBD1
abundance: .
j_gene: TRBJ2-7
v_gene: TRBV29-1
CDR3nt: TGCAGCGTTGGACAGGGATATGACGAGCAGTACTTC
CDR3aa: CSVGQGYDEQYF

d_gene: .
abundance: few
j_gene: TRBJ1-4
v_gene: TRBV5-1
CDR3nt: TGCGCCAGCAGCGCCGGACAAGAAGCAACTAATGAAAAACTGTTTTTT
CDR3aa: CASSAGQEATNEKLFF

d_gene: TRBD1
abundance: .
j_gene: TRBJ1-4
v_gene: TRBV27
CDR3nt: TGTGCCAGCAGAACCGACAGGGGGAATGAAAAACTGTTTTTT
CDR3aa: CASRTDRGNEKLFF

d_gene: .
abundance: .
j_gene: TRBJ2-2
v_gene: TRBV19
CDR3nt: TGTGCCAGTAGTAATGCGGGACCGGGGTTCGGGGAGCTGTTTTTT
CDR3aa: CASSNAGPGFGELFF

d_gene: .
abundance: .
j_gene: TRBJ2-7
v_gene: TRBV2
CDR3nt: TGTGCCAGCAGGAGCAGGGGCGTCGGTGGATTCTCCTACGAGCAGTACTTC
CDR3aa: CASRSRGVGGFSYEQYF

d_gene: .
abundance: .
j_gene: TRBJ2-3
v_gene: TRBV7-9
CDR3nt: TGTGCCAGCAGCCTCACGGCGGGTCTTGGCACAGATACGCAGTATTTT
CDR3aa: CASSLTAGLGTDTQYF

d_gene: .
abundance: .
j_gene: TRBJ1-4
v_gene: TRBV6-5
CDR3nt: TGTGCCAGCAGTTACGGTCGGGCCCTCAATGAAAAACTGTTTTTT
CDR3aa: CASSYGRALNEKLFF

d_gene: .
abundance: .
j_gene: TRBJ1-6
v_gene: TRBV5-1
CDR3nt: TGCGCCAGCAGCTTCGGGGCCGATAATTCACCCCTCCACTTT
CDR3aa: CASSFGADNSPLHF

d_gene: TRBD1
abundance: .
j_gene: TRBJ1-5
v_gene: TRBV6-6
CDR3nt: TGTGCCAGCAGACGAGGACAGGAGGATCAGCCCCAGCATTTT
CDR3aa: CASRRGQEDQPQHF

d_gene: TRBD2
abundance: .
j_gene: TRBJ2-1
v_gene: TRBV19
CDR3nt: TGTGCCAGTAAACGAGGCGGGGGGATTAACAATGAGCAGTTCTTC
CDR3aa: CASKRGGGINNEQFF

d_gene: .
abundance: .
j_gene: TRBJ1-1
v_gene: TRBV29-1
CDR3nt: TGCAGCGTGACCCTGGGACAGAACACTGAAGCTTTCTTT
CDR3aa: CSVTLGQNTEAFF

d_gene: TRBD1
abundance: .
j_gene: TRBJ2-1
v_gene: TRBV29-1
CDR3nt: TGCAGCGTGACGGACAGGGGCTCCTACAATGAGCAGTTCTTC
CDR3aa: CSVTDRGSYNEQFF

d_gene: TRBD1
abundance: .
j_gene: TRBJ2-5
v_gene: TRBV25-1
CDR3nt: TGTGCCAGCAGAAAAACAGGGGGCGGTGAGACCCAGTACTTC
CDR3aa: CASRKTGGGETQYF

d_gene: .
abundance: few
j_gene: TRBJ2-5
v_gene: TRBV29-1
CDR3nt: TGCAGCGTTGATTGGGGGGCTTACGAGACCCAGTACTTC
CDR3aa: CSVDWGAYETQYF

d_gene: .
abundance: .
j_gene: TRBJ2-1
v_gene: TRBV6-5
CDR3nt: TGTGCCAGCAGTTACCGGGGGCGCAGCTCCTACAATGAGCAGTTCTTC
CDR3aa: CASSYRGRSSYNEQFF

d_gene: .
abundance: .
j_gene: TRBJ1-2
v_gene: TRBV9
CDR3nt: TGTGCCAGCAGCACCCCCGGGGGCGGGTATGGCTACACCTTC
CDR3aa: CASSTPGGGYGYTF

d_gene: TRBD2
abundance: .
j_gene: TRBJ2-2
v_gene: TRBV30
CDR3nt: TGTGCCTGGCAGCTAGCGGTCCACACCGGGGAGCTGTTTTTT
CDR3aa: CAWQLAVHTGELFF

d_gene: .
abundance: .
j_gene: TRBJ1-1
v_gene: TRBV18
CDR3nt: TGTGCCAGCTCCCGCCAGGCGAACACTGAAGCTTTCTTT
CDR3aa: CASSRQANTEAFF

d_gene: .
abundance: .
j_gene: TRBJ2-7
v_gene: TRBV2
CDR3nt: TGTGCCAGCAGTGAACAACTAGGACTCGGGCAGTACTTC
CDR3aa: CASSEQLGLGQYF

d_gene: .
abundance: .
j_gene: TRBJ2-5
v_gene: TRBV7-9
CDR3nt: TGTGCCAGCAGCTTCGACCGGGTTCAAGAGACCCAGTACTTC
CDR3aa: CASSFDRVQETQYF

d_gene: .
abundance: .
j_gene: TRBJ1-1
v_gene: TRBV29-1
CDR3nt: TGCAGCGTTGGGGGTGGCACTGAAGCTTTCTTT
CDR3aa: CSVGGGTEAFF

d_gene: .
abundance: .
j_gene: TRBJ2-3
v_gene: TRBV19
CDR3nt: TGTGCCAGTAGTTTAAGGAAGAGATCAGATACGCAGTATTTT
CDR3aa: CASSLRKRSDTQYF

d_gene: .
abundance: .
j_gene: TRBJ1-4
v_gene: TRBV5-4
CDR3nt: TGTGCCAGCAGCTTGGAAGGGTTCCTGTTTTTT
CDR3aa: CASSLEGFLFF

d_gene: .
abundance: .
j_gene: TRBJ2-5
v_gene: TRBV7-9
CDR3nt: TGTGCCAGCAGTACGGGACACCAAGAGACCCAGTACTTC
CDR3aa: CASSTGHQETQYF

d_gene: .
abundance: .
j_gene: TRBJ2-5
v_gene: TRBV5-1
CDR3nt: TGCGCCAGCAGAACCGATGGGGGGTCCCAAGAGACCCAGTACTTC
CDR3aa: CASRTDGGSQETQYF

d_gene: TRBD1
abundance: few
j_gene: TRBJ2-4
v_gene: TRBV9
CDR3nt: TGTGCCAGCAGCGTAGAAGGGACAGCCAACATTCAGTACTTC
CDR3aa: CASSVEGTANIQYF

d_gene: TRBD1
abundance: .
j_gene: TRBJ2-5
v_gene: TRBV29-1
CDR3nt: TGCAGCGTTGGCGGACAGGGATTGTGGGAGACCCAGTACTTC
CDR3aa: CSVGGQGLWETQYF

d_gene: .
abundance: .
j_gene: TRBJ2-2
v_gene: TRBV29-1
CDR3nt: TGCAGCGTTGAGCCCAGGGCTATCGGGGAGCTGTTTTTT
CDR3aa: CSVEPRAIGELFF

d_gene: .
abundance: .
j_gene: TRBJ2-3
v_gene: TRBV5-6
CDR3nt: TGTGCCAGCAGCTCCCTCGGACTTCGTACGCAGTATTTT
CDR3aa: CASSSLGLRTQYF

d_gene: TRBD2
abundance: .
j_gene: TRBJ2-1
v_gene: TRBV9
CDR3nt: TGTGCCAGCAGCGTAGTGGCTAGCGGGGGGGCCTCCTACAATGAGCAGTTCTTC
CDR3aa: CASSVVASGGASYNEQFF

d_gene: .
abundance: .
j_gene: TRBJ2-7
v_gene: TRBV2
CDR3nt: TGTGCCAGCAGTGTCGGCACTTCCTACGAGCAGTACTTC
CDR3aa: CASSVGTSYEQYF

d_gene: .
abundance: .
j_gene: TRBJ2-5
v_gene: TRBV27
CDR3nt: TGTGCCAGCAGCACCCGGGGCAGGCCTCAGGAGACCCAGTACTTC
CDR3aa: CASSTRGRPQETQYF

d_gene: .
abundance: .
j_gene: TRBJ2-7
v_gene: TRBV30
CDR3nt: TGTGCCTGGAGCCAAGGGGCCTACTACGAGCAGTACTTC
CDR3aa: CAWSQGAYYEQYF

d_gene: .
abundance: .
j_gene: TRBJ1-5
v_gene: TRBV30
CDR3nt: TGTGCCTGGAGTTCGGGGAACAGCAATCAGCCCCAGCATTTT
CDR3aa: CAWSSGNSNQPQHF

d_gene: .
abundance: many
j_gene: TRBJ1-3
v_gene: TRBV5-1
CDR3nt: TGCGCCAGCAGCACGGGACAACCAGGAGGAAACACCATATATTTT
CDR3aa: CASSTGQPGGNTIYF

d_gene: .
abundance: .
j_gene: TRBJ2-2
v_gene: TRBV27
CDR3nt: TGTGCCAGCAGCTTACAGGAGAACACCGGGGAGCTGTTTTTT
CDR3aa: CASSLQENTGELFF

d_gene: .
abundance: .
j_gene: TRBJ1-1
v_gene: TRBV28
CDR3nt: TGTGCCAGCACTGGGGGGGGGAACACTGAAGCTTTCTTT
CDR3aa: CASTGGGNTEAFF

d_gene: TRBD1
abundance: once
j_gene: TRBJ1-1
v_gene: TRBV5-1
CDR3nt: TGCGCCAGCAGCCTGGACAGGGTGGGGGATGAAGCTTTCTTT
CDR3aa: CASSLDRVGDEAFF

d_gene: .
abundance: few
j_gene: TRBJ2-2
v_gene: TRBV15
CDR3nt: TGTGCCACCAGCAGAGGCCAAGCAACCGGGGAGCTGTTTTTT
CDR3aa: CATSRGQATGELFF

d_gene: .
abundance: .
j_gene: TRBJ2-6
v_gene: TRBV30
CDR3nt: TGTGCCTGGTCGTCGGGGCCTGGGGCCAACGTCCTGACTTTC
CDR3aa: CAWSSGPGANVLTF

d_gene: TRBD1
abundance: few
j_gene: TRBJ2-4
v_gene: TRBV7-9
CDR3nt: TGTGCCAGCAGCCCCGGACAGGGACTTCAGTACTTC
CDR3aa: CASSPGQGLQYF

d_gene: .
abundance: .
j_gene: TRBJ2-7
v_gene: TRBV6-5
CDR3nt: TGTGCCAGCAGTTGGCAGCATTCCTACGAGCAGTACTTC
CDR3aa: CASSWQHSYEQYF

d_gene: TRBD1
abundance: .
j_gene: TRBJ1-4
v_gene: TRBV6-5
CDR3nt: TGTGCCAGCAGTTACCTCAGGGGGCGGAATGAAAAACTGTTTTTT
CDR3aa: CASSYLRGRNEKLFF

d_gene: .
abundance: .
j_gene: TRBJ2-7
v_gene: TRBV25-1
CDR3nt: TGTGCCAGCAGTGTTGGGGGGGCTGTCTCCTACGAGCAGTACTTC
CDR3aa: CASSVGGAVSYEQYF

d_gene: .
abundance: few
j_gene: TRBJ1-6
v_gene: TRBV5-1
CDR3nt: TGCGCCAGCAGGTCAGCATCGGCTGAAAATTCACCCCTCCACTTT
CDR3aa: CASRSASAENSPLHF

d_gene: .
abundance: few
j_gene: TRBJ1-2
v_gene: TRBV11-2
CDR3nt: TGTGCCAGCAGCTTAGTCAGGTCGTCCACCTTC
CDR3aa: CASSLVRSSTF

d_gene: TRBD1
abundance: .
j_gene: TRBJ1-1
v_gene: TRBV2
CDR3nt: TGTGCCAGCATAAAGGGCGGACAGGGGGCTGCCACTGAAGCTTTCTTT
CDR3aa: CASIKGGQGAATEAFF